One sample yielded the 13 T cell receptor beta chains listed below, sequenced in a study of T cell responses to AZD1222 COVID-19 vaccine. TCRdb's copy holds only in-frame clones and misses some; the assay was immunoSEQ multiplex PCR. The sample has about 200,000 clones; just over 90% are singletons. Sequenced material: peripheral blood, taken 28 days after the second dose of the MenACWY control vaccine. These receptors originate from an adult who received the MenACWY meningococcal vaccine as a control.

V and J are TRBV5-1 and TRBJ1-1, with D hard to call. There are 15 residues in the CDR3. The germline V gene encodes CDR1 SGHRS and CDR2 YFSETQ. Deletions cut 1 base from V and 2 bases from J, with 12 bases between. CDR3 residues: CASSLREGGNTEAFF. The CDR3 DNA is TGCGCCAGCAGCTTGAGGGAAGGAGGCAACACTGAAGCTTTCTTT.

The chain uses TRBV5-1 and TRBJ2-3; D unresolved. This CDR3 has 15 residues. CDR1 SGHRS and CDR2 YFSETQ come from the germline V gene. Deletions cut 2 bases from V and 5 bases from J, with 15 bases between. CDR3 in DNA: TGCGCCAGCAGCTTTTCGCGCGCTCCCGGAGATACGCAGTATTTT. Protein: CASSFSRAPGDTQYF.

The chain is built from TRBV19 and TRBJ2-7, with TRBD2 identical over 8 bases. J gave up 2 bases and V 10 bases, and 7 bases lay outside the gene matches. The CDR3 sequence is 13 residues long. Germline CDR1 is LNHDA and CDR2 is SQIVND (reference sequence). The CDR3, as DNA: TGTGCCACCCGGGGGGGTGGACCCTACGAGCAGTACTTC. Amino acid sequence: CATRGGGPYEQYF.

The CDR3 nucleotides are TGTGCCAGCAGTCAGGGGCTAGCGGGAGGCTCCGCCGTGTACGAGCAGTACTTC. Protein product: CASSQGLAGGSAVYEQYF. V and J are TRBV2 and TRBJ2-7; the match to TRBD2 covers 11 bases. The J segment lost 4 bases and the V segment lost 5 bases, leaving 16 bases of the junction unmatched. The CDR3 length is 18 residues. Germline V gene lookup returns CDR1 SNHLY and CDR2 FYNNEI.

V is TRBV29-1 and J is TRBJ1-5, with TRBD1 matching over 9 bases. This CDR3 is 14 amino acids long. The V gene's germline CDR1 is SQVTM and CDR2 ANQGSEA. V dropped 6 bases and J dropped 4; count of bases not matched to a gene: 7. CDR3 DNA sequence: TGCAGCGTGGCCGGGACAGGGCCTAATCAGCCCCAGCATTTT. Translation gives CSVAGTGPNQPQHF.

This chain connects TRBV7-8 to TRBJ1-5; D is unclear. This CDR3 is built from 13 residues. Per the germline V gene, CDR1 is SGHVS and CDR2 is FQNEAQ. Trimming removed 5 bases from V and 3 bases from J, with 8 bases in between. CDR3 DNA: TGTGCCAGCAGCCGCGCCCCCAATCAGCCCCAGCATTTT. This codes for CASSRAPNQPQHF.

This chain links TRBV5-5 with TRBJ1-1; the D gene is possibly TRBD1 (6 bases). Germline assignment: CDR1 SGHKS and CDR2 YYEKEE (reference sequence). V was shortened by 0 bases and J by 1 base, with 16 bases between the two germline ends. The length of the CDR3 is 17 residues. The DNA for the CDR3 is TGTGCCAGCAGCTTGGTGTCGGGGGCCCTACGGAACACTGAAGCTTTCTTT. Its protein is CASSLVSGALRNTEAFF.

A remark on this clone: The sample contains more than one DNA sequence encoding this CDR3. The J gene is TRBJ2-7, the V gene TRBV7-2; D call uncertain. With 3 bases removed from V and 3 bases from J, the gap between germline ends came to 9 bases. The length of the CDR3 is 13 residues. CDR1 is SGHTA and CDR2 is FQGNSA in the germline V gene. CDR3 nucleotides: TGTGCCAGCAGCTTGGCAGACGGCTACGAGCAGTACTTC. Its protein is CASSLADGYEQYF.

CDR3 amino acids: CASSLALTDTQYF. The CDR3 nucleotides read TGTGCCAGCAGCTTAGCTCTCACAGATACGCAGTATTTT. The rearrangement links TRBV7-6 to TRBJ2-3, with D unclear. The CDR3 consists of 13 residues. V was cut by 0 bases and J by 2 bases, with 3 bases left in between. Germline assignment: CDR1 SGHVS and CDR2 FNYEAQ.

The chain links TRBV7-3 to TRBJ2-1, with D perhaps TRBD1 (6 bases). CDR3 length: 16 amino acids. V dropped 6 bases and J dropped 8 bases, with 23 bases sitting between them. Germline CDR1 is SGHTA and CDR2 is FQGTGA. CDR3 loop: CASSLEGGRKLDEQFF. CDR3 sequence (DNA): TGTGCCAGCAGTTTAGAAGGGGGAAGAAAATTGGATGAGCAGTTCTTC.

The chain has TRBV11-3 and TRBJ2-1; a weak D match, TRBD2 (6 bases). The V gene's germline CDR1 is SGHNT and CDR2 YENEEA. There are 16 residues in the CDR3. V gave up 5 bases and J gave up 7 bases, with 21 bases separating them. CDR3 amino acids: CASSPRAGRRGNEQFF. The CDR3 coding sequence is TGTGCCAGCAGCCCGAGAGCGGGTCGTAGGGGAAATGAGCAGTTCTTC.

V usage is TRBV11-3 and J usage is TRBJ2-1, with D possibly TRBD2 on 5 matching bases. Germline assignment: CDR1 SGHNT and CDR2 YENEEA. Trimming took off 8 bases at V and 0 bases at J, with 8 bases between the two ends. The CDR3 is made up of 13 amino acids. The CDR3 region is CASGTSSYNEQFF. The CDR3 nucleotides read TGTGCCAGCGGAACTAGCTCCTACAATGAGCAGTTCTTC. Using reference TRBV11-3 and TRBJ2-1 for the parts outside the CDR3, the full variable domain is EAGVVQSPRYKIIEKKQPVAFWCNPISGHNTLYWYLQNLGQGPELLIRYENEEAVDDSQLPKDRFSAERLKGVDSTLKIQPAELGDSAVYLCASGTSSYNEQFFGPGTRLTVL.

The rearrangement links TRBV5-5 to TRBJ2-7; D is unclear. CDR3 size: 15 residues. V lost 6 bases to trimming and J lost 1 base, with 17 bases between them. Germline loops: CDR1 SGHKS, CDR2 YYEKEE (reference sequence). CDR3 DNA sequence: TGTGCCAGCAACCATCCCGGGTTAGCATCCTACGAGCAGTACTTC. It specifies CASNHPGLASYEQYF.